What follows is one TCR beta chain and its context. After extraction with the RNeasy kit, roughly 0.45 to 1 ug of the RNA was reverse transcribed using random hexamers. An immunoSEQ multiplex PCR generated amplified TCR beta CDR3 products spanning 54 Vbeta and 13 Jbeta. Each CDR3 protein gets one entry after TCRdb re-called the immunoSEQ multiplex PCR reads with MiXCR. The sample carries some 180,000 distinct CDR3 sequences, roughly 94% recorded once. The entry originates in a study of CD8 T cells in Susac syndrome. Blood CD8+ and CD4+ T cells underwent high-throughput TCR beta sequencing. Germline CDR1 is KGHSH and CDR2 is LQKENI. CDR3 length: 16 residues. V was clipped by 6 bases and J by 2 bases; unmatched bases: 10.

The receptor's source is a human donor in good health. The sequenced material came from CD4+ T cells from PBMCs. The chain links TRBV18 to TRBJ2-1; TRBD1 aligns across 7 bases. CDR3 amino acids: CASSRADRVTYNEQFF. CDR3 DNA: TGTGCCAGCTCGCGAGCCGACAGGGTGACCTACAATGAGCAGTTCTTC.